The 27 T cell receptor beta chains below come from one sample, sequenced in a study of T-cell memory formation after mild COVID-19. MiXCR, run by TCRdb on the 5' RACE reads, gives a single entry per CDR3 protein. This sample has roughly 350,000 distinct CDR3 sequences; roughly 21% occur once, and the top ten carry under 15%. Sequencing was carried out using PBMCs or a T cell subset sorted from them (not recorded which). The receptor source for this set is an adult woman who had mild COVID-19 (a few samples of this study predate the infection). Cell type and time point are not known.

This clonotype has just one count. This chain's CDR3 is CASSEGHNSYNEQFF. CDR3 bases: TGTGCCAGCAGCGAGGGACACAACAGCTACAATGAGCAGTTCTTC. The chain employs TRBV5-5 and TRBJ2-1; a weak D match, TRBD1 (6 bases). V lost 4 bases and J 3 bases, leaving 14 bases between the germline ends. This CDR3 is built from 15 residues. Germline CDR1 is SGHKS and CDR2 is YYEKEE (reference sequence). Filled out from reference TRBV5-5 and TRBJ2-1, the complete variable domain reads DAGVTQSPTHLIKTRGQQVTLRCSPISGHKSVSWYQQVLGQGPQFIFQYYEKEERGRGNFPDRFSARQFPNYSSELNVNALLLGDSALYLCASSEGHNSYNEQFFGPGTRLTVL.

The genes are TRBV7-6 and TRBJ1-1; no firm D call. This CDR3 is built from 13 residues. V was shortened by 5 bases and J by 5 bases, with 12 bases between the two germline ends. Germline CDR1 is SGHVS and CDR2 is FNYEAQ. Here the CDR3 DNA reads TGTGCCAGCAGCCCCGACGCCGGGACTGAAGCTTTCTTT. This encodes CASSPDAGTEAFF.

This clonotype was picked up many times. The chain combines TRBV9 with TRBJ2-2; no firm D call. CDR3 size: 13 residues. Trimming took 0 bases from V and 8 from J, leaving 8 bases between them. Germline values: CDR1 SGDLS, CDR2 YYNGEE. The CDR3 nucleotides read TGTGCCAGCAGCGTAGAGATAGGAGGGGAGCTGTTTTTT. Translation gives CASSVEIGGELFF.

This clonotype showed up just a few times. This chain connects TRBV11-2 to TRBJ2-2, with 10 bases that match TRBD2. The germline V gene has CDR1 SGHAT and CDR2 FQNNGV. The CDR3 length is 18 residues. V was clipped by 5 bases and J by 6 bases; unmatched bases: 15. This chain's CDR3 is CASSDASGGRGRSGELFF. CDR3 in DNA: TGTGCCAGCAGCGACGCTAGCGGGGGCCGAGGGAGGTCCGGGGAGCTGTTTTTT.

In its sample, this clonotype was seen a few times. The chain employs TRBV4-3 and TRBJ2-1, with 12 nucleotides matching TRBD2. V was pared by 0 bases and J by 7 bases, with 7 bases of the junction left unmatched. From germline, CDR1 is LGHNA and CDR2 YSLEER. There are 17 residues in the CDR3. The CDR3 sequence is CASSQDHLAGGENEQFF. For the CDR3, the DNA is TGCGCCAGCAGCCAAGATCACCTAGCGGGAGGGGAGAATGAGCAGTTCTTC.

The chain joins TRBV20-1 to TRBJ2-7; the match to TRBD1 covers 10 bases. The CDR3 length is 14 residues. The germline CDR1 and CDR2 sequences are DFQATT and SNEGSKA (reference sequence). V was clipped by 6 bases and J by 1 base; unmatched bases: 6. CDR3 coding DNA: TGCAGTGCAACCGACAGGGGGCCTTCCTACGAGCAGTACTTC. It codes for CSATDRGPSYEQYF.

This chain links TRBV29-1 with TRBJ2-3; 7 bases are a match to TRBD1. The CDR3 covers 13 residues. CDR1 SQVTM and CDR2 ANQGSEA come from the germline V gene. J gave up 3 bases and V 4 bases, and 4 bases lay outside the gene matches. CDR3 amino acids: CSVGQGWTDTQYF. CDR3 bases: TGCAGCGTTGGACAGGGTTGGACAGATACGCAGTATTTT.

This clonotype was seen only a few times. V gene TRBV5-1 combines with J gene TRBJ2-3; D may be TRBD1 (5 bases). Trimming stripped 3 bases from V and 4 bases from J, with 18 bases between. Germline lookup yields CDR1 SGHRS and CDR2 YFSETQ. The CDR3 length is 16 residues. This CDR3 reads CASSSNRTLLPDTQYF. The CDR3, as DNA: TGCGCCAGCAGCTCGAACCGGACACTTTTGCCAGATACGCAGTATTTT.

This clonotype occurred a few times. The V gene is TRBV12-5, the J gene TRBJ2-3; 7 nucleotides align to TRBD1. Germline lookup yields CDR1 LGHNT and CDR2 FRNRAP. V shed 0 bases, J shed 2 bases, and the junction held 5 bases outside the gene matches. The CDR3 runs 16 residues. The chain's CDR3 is CASGLVLTGTTDTQYF. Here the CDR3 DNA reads TGTGCTAGTGGTTTGGTCCTGACAGGGACCACAGATACGCAGTATTTT.

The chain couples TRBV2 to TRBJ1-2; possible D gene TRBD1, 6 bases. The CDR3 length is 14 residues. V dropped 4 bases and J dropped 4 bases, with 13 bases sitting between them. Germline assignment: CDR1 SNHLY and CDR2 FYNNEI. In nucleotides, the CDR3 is TGTGCCAGCAGTGTGGGGGGGCCCGGCTATGGCTACACCTTC. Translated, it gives CASSVGGPGYGYTF.

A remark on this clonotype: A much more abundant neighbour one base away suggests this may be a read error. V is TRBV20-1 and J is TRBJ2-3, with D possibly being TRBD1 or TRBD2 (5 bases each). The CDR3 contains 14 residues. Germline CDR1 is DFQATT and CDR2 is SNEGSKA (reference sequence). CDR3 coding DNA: TGCCGTGCTAGAGGTTGGGGGAGTACAGATACGCAGTATTTT. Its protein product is CRARGWGSTDTQYF.

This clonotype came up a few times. The CDR3 region has the DNA TGCGCCAGCAGCCTGGAACTATTAACGCACAACACGGATATAACTAGCTATGGCTACACCTTC. Encoded protein: CASSLELLTHNTDITSYGYTF. The chain couples TRBV5-1 to TRBJ1-2; D is undetermined. Between the trimmed V and J ends, which lost 4 bases and 4 bases, there was a span of 35 bases. The length of the CDR3 is 21 residues. CDR1 is SGHRS, CDR2 YFSETQ, per germline.

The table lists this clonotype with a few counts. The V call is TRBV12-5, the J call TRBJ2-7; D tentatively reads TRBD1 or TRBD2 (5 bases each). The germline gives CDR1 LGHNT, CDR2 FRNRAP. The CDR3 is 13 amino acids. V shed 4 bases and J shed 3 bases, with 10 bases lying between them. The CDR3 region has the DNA TGTGCTAGTGGTTCCGGGACCCTCTACGAGCAGTACTTC. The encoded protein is CASGSGTLYEQYF.

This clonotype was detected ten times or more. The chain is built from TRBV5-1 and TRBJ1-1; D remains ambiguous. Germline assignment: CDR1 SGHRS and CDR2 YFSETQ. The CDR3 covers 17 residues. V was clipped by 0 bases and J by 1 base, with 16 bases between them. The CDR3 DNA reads TGCGCCAGCAGCTTGGACCCCGGAGCTGGGCAGAACACTGAAGCTTTCTTT. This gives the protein CASSLDPGAGQNTEAFF.

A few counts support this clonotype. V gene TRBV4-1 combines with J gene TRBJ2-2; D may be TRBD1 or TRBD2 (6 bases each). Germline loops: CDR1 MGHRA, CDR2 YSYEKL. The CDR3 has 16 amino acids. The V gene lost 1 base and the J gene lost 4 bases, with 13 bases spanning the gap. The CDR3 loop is CASSQAGAGGTGELFF. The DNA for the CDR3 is TGCGCCAGCAGCCAAGCGGGGGCAGGCGGCACCGGGGAGCTGTTTTTT.

CDR3 residues: CASRETGLKFF. CDR3 sequence (DNA): TGTGCCAGCAGAGAGACAGGGTTAAAGTTCTTC. This sequence joins TRBV7-8 and TRBJ2-1; 7 nucleotides agree with TRBD1. In germline, CDR1 is SGHVS, CDR2 FQNEAQ. V shed 6 bases, J shed 14 bases, and the junction held 7 bases outside the gene matches. The CDR3 has 11 amino acids.

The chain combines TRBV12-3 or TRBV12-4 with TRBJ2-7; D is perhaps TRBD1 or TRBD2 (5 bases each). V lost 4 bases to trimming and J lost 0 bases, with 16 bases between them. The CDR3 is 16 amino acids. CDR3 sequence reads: CASSSSGTRSSYEQYF. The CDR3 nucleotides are TGTGCCAGCAGTTCTTCAGGGACCCGTAGCTCCTACGAGCAGTACTTC.

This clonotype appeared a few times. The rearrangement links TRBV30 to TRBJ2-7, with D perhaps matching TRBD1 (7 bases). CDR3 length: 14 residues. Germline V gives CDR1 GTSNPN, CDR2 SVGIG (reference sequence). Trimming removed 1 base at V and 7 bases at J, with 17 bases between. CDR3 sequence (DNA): TGTGCCTGGAGTGCCGCAGGGGGGCTGCGGGAGCAGTACTTC. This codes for CAWSAAGGLREQYF. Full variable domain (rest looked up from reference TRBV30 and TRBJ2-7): SQTIHQWPATLVQPVGSPLSLECTVEGTSNPNLYWYRQAAGRGLQLLFYSVGIGQISSEVPQNLSASRPQDRQFILSSKKLLLSDSGFYLCAWSAAGGLREQYFGPGTRLTVT.

CDR3 coding DNA: TGTGCCAGCAGTTACTCGAAACGAGGGTATAATTCACCCCTCCACTTT. Residues: CASSYSKRGYNSPLHF. The V call is TRBV6-5, the J call TRBJ1-6; D gene uncertain. Germline assignment: CDR1 MNHEY and CDR2 SVGAGI. V was clipped by 0 bases and J by 4 bases, with 10 bases between them. The CDR3 is 16 amino acids.

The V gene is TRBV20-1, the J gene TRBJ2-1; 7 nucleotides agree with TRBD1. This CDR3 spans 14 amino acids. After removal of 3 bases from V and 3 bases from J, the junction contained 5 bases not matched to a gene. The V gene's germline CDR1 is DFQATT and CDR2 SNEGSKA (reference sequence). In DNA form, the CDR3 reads TGCAGTGCTAGGATCAGGGGGTTCTACAATGAGCAGTTCTTC. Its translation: CSARIRGFYNEQFF.

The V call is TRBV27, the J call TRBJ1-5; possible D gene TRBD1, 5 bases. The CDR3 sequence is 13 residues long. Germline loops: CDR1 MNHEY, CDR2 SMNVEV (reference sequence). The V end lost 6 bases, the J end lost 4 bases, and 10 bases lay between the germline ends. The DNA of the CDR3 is TGTGCCAGCAGGCTAAGACAGAATCAGCCCCAGCATTTT. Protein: CASRLRQNQPQHF.

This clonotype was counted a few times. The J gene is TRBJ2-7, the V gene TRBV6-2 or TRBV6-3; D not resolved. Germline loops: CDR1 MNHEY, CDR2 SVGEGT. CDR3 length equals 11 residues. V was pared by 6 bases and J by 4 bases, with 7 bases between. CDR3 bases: TGTGCCAGCAGGAGTCCTTACGAGCAGTACTTC. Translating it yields CASRSPYEQYF.

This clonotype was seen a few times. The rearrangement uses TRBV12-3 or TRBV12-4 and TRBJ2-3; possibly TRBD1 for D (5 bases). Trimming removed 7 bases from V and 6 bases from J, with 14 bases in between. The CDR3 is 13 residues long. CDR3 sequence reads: CASTRAGSDTQYF. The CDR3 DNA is TGTGCCAGCACCCGAGCAGGGTCGGATACGCAGTATTTT.

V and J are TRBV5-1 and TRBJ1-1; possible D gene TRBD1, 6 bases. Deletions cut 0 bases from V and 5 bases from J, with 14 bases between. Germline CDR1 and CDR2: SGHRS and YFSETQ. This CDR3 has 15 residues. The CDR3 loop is CASSLGGGVGTEAFF. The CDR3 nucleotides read TGCGCCAGCAGCTTGGGGGGGGGCGTGGGTACTGAAGCTTTCTTT.

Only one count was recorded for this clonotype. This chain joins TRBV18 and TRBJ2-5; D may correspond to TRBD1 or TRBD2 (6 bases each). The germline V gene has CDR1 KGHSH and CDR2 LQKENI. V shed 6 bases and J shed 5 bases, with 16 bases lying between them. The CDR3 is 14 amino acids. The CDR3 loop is CASSLQGTHETQYF. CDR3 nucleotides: TGTGCCAGCTCTCTTCAGGGGACTCATGAGACCCAGTACTTC. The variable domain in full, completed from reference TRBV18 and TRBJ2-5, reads NAGVMQNPRHLVRRRGQEARLRCSPMKGHSHVYWYRQLPEEGLKFMVYLQKENIIDESGMPKERFSAEFPKEGPSILRIQQVVRGDSAAYFCASSLQGTHETQYFGPGTRLLVL.

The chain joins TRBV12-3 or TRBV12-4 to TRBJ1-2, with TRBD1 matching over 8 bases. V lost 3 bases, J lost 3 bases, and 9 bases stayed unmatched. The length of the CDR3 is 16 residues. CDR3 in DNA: TGTGCCAGCAGTTTGGGCAGGGGGCTAACCCACTATGGCTACACCTTC. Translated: CASSLGRGLTHYGYTF.

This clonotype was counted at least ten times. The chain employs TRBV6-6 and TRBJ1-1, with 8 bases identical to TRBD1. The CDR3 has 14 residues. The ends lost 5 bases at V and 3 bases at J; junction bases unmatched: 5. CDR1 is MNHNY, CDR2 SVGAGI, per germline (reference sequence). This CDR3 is CASSRTGGDTEAFF. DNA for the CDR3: TGTGCCAGCAGTCGAACAGGGGGAGACACTGAAGCTTTCTTT.